The rows below give T cell receptor beta chains drawn from one sample of a study of CD8+CD57+ T cells in acquired aplastic anemia. A single record per CDR3 protein comes from TCRdb applying MiXCR to the reads. The sample lists about 200,000 distinct CDR3 sequences, 65% occurring once. The sample comprised sorted CD4+, CD8+, or CD8+CD57+ T cells (not recorded which) from PBMCs. Every receptor here comes from a human donor with aplastic anemia. The conserved cysteine and the conserved F or W are not part of the CDR3 here. Clone sizes are given selectively: once, few, many, or a class where the clone is expanded.

size	V	J	CDR3
NA	TRBV9	TRBJ1-5	ASSTGVPQPQH
NA	TRBV15	TRBJ1-4	ATSMNHNAKLF
NA	TRBV7-8	TRBJ2-3	ASSQDRVATDTQY
NA	TRBV6-9	TRBJ1-1	ASSYEEGAF
NA	TRBV7-9	TRBJ2-3	ASSLGSAGKTDTQY
NA	TRBV10-3	TRBJ2-7	AITDGTSGGDEQY
many	TRBV5-6	TRBJ1-1	ASSVGGYNTEAF
NA	TRBV9	TRBJ2-5	ASSVAGQETQY
NA	TRBV12-3/TRBV12-4	TRBJ2-7	ASSTNDYEQY
few	TRBV10-3	TRBJ2-1	AISFGGATYNEQF
NA	TRBV20-1	TRBJ2-1	SAKTPSSYNEQF
NA	TRBV7-3	TRBJ1-1	ASSQGSGGTEAF
many	TRBV2	TRBJ2-2	ASSEYSGGAGELF
NA	TRBV14	TRBJ1-6	ASSQGGGAYNSPLH
NA	TRBV20-1	TRBJ2-5	SVTRDRGLGETQY
NA	TRBV15	TRBJ2-7	ATSGRQGQAEQY
NA	TRBV20-1	TRBJ1-1	SARRTGEAEAF
NA	TRBV2	TRBJ2-1	ASSQGDSGGAHEQF
many	TRBV6-5	TRBJ2-1	ASSRDYSTNEQF
NA	TRBV20-1	TRBJ2-1	SARSSGWTSYNEQF
NA	TRBV10-1	TRBJ1-4	ASSAETGGAEKLF
once	TRBV15	TRBJ2-5	ATSRDVTGGETAQY
NA	TRBV25-1	TRBJ1-2	ASSASRTGGAGYT
NA	TRBV7-2	TRBJ2-7	ARSPRTGGPYEQY
NA	TRBV20-1	TRBJ2-5	SATDTSGSRETQY
many	TRBV12-3/TRBV12-4	TRBJ1-2	ASRQGQFYGYT
NA	TRBV7-9	TRBJ2-1	ASGTRLIPPNRMSYNEQF
NA	TRBV7-6	TRBJ2-5	ASSLRIGETQY
NA	TRBV20-1	TRBJ2-7	SASSGSSYEQY
few	TRBV7-2	TRBJ1-5	ASSRVSNQPQH
NA	TRBV12-3/TRBV12-4	TRBJ2-1	ASIRAGRKTVFWQF
NA	TRBV5-5	TRBJ1-2	ASSSSTENYGYT
NA	TRBV5-1	TRBJ2-3	ASSLEGEWTDTQY
NA	TRBV7-2	TRBJ2-7	ASRRDLGGEQY
NA	TRBV25-1	TRBJ2-7	ASSGPSGSSYEQY
NA	TRBV7-9	TRBJ1-6	ASSLDSLGSNSPLH
few	TRBV7-8	TRBJ2-3	ASSTPRGGTDTQY
once	TRBV6-5	TRBJ2-7	ASSYLGRGHEQY
NA	TRBV20-1	TRBJ2-7	SARPSGRGYEQY
NA	TRBV2	TRBJ2-1	ASSESTSGGFQDGF
NA	TRBV30	TRBJ2-3	AWSPAGGTDTQY
NA	TRBV10-3	TRBJ1-5	AISPGTGNNQPQH
few	TRBV20-1	TRBJ2-1	SASGTVYNEQF
NA	TRBV15	TRBJ1-5	ATSRVPGTLEDQPQH
NA	TRBV9	TRBJ1-6	ASSSTGGWINSPLH
few	TRBV2	TRBJ2-5	ASSDQGLLTQY
NA	TRBV5-5	TRBJ1-2	ASSLAAGRESPYGYT
NA	TRBV19	TRBJ2-1	ASSISLAVYNEQF
NA	TRBV6-6	TRBJ1-6	ASSERTTHSPLH
NA	TRBV9	TRBJ1-5	ASSGGDSNQPQH
few	TRBV7-3	TRBJ2-1	ASSGLAGNEQF
NA	TRBV7-9	TRBJ1-1	ASKDRGSTEAF
NA	TRBV20-1	TRBJ2-7	SASDNDEQY
NA	TRBV20-1	TRBJ2-3	SALLAGGRDTQY
NA	TRBV5-1	TRBJ1-1	ASSPGQPNTEAF